One sample yielded the 27 T cell receptor beta chains listed below, sequenced in a study of blood T cell repertoires in COVID-19. Produced via immunoSEQ multiplex PCR; TCRdb's table is partial and in-frame only. The repertoire holds fewer than 250,000 clones, approximately 86% seen once, with 3% in the top ten. Specimen: peripheral blood. The receptors here all came from a man aged 55 to 69 with acute or convalescent COVID-19.

The V gene is TRBV19, the J gene TRBJ2-3; TRBD1 is a possible D gene (5 bases). Between the trimmed V and J ends, which lost 5 bases and 4 bases, there was a span of 13 bases. CDR3 size: 14 residues. Germline CDR1 LNHDA, CDR2 SQIVND (reference sequence). This CDR3 reads CASSVTGLADTQYF. The CDR3 DNA reads TGTGCCAGTAGTGTCACAGGATTGGCAGATACGCAGTATTTT.

The V call is TRBV19, the J call TRBJ2-3; 14 bases are shared with TRBD2. The CDR3 runs 14 residues. Germline V gene lookup returns CDR1 LNHDA and CDR2 SQIVND (reference sequence). J gave up 4 bases and V 10 bases, and 4 bases lay outside the gene matches. CDR3 amino acids: CATTSGGASDTQYF. Here the CDR3 DNA reads TGTGCCACGACTAGCGGGGGGGCCTCAGATACGCAGTATTTT.

This clone was seen more than once but under ten times. This rearrangement joins TRBV5-1 to TRBJ1-5, with 7 bases fitting TRBD1. This CDR3 is 15 amino acids long. The J segment lost 2 bases and the V segment lost 3 bases, leaving 5 bases of the junction unmatched. Germline V gives CDR1 SGHRS, CDR2 YFSETQ. The CDR3 DNA follows: TGCGCCAGCAGCTACTGGGACAGCCGCAATCAGCCCCAGCATTTT. Translating gives CASSYWDSRNQPQHF.

The chain recombines TRBV2 with TRBJ2-5; 16 bases fit TRBD2. The CDR3 extends over 17 amino acids. Per the germline V gene, CDR1 is SNHLY and CDR2 is FYNNEI. Trimming removed 6 bases from V and 5 bases from J; junction bases left unmatched: 9. CDR3 region: CASRAGTSGGARETQYF. The CDR3 DNA reads TGTGCCAGCAGGGCCGGGACTAGCGGGGGGGCCCGGGAGACCCAGTACTTC.

The rearrangement joins TRBV6-5 to TRBJ1-1, with a tentative D call TRBD1 (6 bases). Looked up from germline, CDR1 is MNHEY and CDR2 is SVGAGI. The ends were cut back, 6 bases at V and 1 base at J, with 12 bases in the middle. This CDR3 has 14 amino acids. The CDR3 nucleotides are TGTGCCAGCAGACGACAGGAATCGAACACTGAAGCTTTCTTT. Its translation is CASRRQESNTEAFF.

Here the CDR3 DNA reads TGTGCCAGCAGTTTTGGGCACGCTACCTACGAGCAGTACTTC. Translated, it gives CASSFGHATYEQYF. The J gene is TRBJ2-7, the V gene TRBV27; no clear D gene. This CDR3 region has 14 residues. The V gene lost 3 bases and the J gene lost 2 bases, with 11 bases spanning the gap. Germline CDR1 is MNHEY and CDR2 is SMNVEV (reference sequence).

The V gene is TRBV5-1, the J gene TRBJ1-2; TRBD1 matches 7 bases. Germline loops: CDR1 SGHRS, CDR2 YFSETQ. The CDR3 runs to 15 residues. The V gene end was trimmed by 0 bases and the J gene end by 8 bases; junction bases not matched to a gene: 10. CDR3 residues: CASSLGQGLGKGYTF. CDR3 DNA: TGCGCCAGCAGCTTGGGACAGGGTTTAGGGAAAGGCTACACCTTC.

This sequence joins TRBV19 and TRBJ2-7; the match to TRBD2 covers 11 bases. The CDR3 is made up of 17 amino acids. J was trimmed by 2 bases and V by 1 base; bases with no gene match: 7. In germline, CDR1 is LNHDA, CDR2 SQIVND (reference sequence). CDR3 loop: CASSIGPLAGGAYEQYF. Written as DNA, the CDR3 is TGTGCCAGTAGTATAGGGCCTCTAGCGGGGGGCGCCTACGAGCAGTACTTC.

The chain carries TRBV21-1 and TRBJ1-2; the table's D call, TRBD1, was not checked against the DNA. TRBV21-1 has pseudogene status. This CDR3 is built from 11 residues. This chain's CDR3 is CDVDRVYGYTF. The CDR3 DNA reads TGTGATGTGGACAGGGTCTATGGCTACACCTTC.

This clone has just one count. DNA for the CDR3: TGTGCCAGCAGCTTACCCGCGAGGGGGAGCAATCAGCCCCAGCATTTT. Translating gives CASSLPARGSNQPQHF. The chain employs TRBV7-8 and TRBJ1-5, with D perhaps matching TRBD1 (6 bases). The CDR3 has 16 residues. Germline V gene data show CDR1 as SGHVS and CDR2 as FQNEAQ. V lost 2 bases to trimming and J lost 1 base, with 12 bases between them. Full variable domain (outside the CDR3, taken from reference TRBV7-8 and TRBJ1-5): GAGVSQSPRYKVAKRGQDVALRCDPISGHVSLFWYQQALGQGPEFLTYFQNEAQLDKSGLPSDRFFAERPEGSVSTLKIQRTQQEDSAVYLCASSLPARGSNQPQHFGDGTRLSIL.

This chain connects TRBV28 to TRBJ2-3; TRBD1 aligns across 8 bases. This CDR3 is built from 15 residues. Germline lookup yields CDR1 MDHEN and CDR2 SYDVKM. V lost 6 bases to trimming and J lost 3 bases; unmatched junction nucleotides: 8. CDR3 sequence reads: CASSSRGRGTDTQYF. For the CDR3, the DNA is TGTGCCAGCAGCTCCAGGGGGCGCGGGACAGATACGCAGTATTTT.

The chain uses TRBV7-9 and TRBJ1-2; D unresolved. The germline V gene has CDR1 SEHNR and CDR2 FQNEAQ (reference sequence). Trimming took off 0 bases at V and 3 bases at J, with 5 bases between the two ends. There are 13 residues in the CDR3. The CDR3 coding sequence is TGTGCCAGCAGCTTAGCGGCCGACTATGGCTACACCTTC. This encodes CASSLAADYGYTF.

V gene TRBV9 combines with J gene TRBJ2-1; 11 bases are a match to TRBD2. This CDR3 is built from 17 residues. V was pared by 4 bases and J by 4 bases, with 10 bases of the junction left unmatched. Per the germline V gene, CDR1 is SGDLS and CDR2 is YYNGEE. CDR3 residues: CASSPPGGTSGYNEQFF. The CDR3 bases are TGTGCCAGCAGCCCACCCGGAGGGACTAGCGGATACAATGAGCAGTTCTTC. The full variable domain, with the rest looked up from reference TRBV9 and TRBJ2-1, is DSGVTQTPKHLITATGQRVTLRCSPRSGDLSVYWYQQSLDQGLQFLIQYYNGEERAKGNILERFSAQQFPDLHSELNLSSLELGDSALYFCASSPPGGTSGYNEQFFGPGTRLTVL.

The chain has TRBV5-1 and TRBJ2-2; TRBD1 agrees at 11 bases. Germline loops: CDR1 SGHRS, CDR2 YFSETQ. The J segment lost 4 bases and the V segment lost 0 bases, leaving 8 bases of the junction unmatched. CDR3 length: 18 residues. CDR3 bases: TGCGCCAGCAGCTTGGGGACAGGGGGCAGGCAGGGCACCGGGGAGCTGTTTTTT. Translated, it gives CASSLGTGGRQGTGELFF.

This clone was counted only a few times. The genes are TRBV12-3 or TRBV12-4 and TRBJ2-5, with D hard to call. The CDR3 consists of 11 residues. V dropped 5 bases and J dropped 5 bases, with 6 bases sitting between them. This CDR3 is CASSILETQYF. The CDR3 DNA reads as TGTGCCAGCAGTATCCTGGAGACCCAGTACTTC.

This clone turned up a few times. This chain joins TRBV19 and TRBJ1-5; D possibly corresponds to TRBD1 (6 bases). Germline CDR1 LNHDA, CDR2 SQIVND (reference sequence). Trimming took 6 bases from V and 2 from J, leaving 14 bases between them. This CDR3 contains 15 residues. CDR3 nucleotides: TGTGCCAGTAGCAATGGGGGCGGTGGCAATCAGCCCCAGCATTTT. Amino acids: CASSNGGGGNQPQHF.

J is TRBJ2-5 and V is TRBV5-4; D is possibly TRBD2 (6 bases). Trimming cost V 6 bases and J 5 bases, with 23 bases left between them. This CDR3 region has 16 residues. Germline V gene data show CDR1 as SGHNT and CDR2 as YYREEE (reference sequence). CDR3 amino acids: CASTPRRGRVDETQYF. DNA of the CDR3: TGTGCCAGCACCCCCCGGCGGGGCCGGGTCGATGAGACCCAGTACTTC.

This clone was recorded only once. The chain has TRBV28 and TRBJ1-1; weak D call: TRBD1 (5 bases). There are 14 residues in the CDR3. The germline gives CDR1 MDHEN, CDR2 SYDVKM. Deletions cut 0 bases from V and 10 bases from J, with 15 bases between. In DNA, the CDR3 is TGTGCCAGCAGTTTATGGACAGTTGGCGTGTCAGCTTTCTTT. The encoded protein is CASSLWTVGVSAFF.

V is TRBV5-1 and J is TRBJ1-1, with 9 bases lining up with TRBD1. V gave up 0 bases and J gave up 1 base; unmatched junction bases: 4. CDR3 length equals 16 residues. Germline CDR1 is SGHRS and CDR2 is YFSETQ. CDR3 nucleotides: TGCGCCAGCAGCTTGGGGGACAGGGTGGGGAACACTGAAGCTTTCTTT. Its protein is CASSLGDRVGNTEAFF.

There are a few counts of this clone. The chain is built from TRBV28 and TRBJ2-1; maybe TRBD1 (5 bases). The V end lost 6 bases, the J end lost 13 bases, and 13 bases lay between the germline ends. This CDR3 has 11 residues. Looked up from germline, CDR1 is MDHEN and CDR2 is SYDVKM. The CDR3 here is CASSTGTPQFF. The CDR3 region has the DNA TGTGCCAGCAGCACAGGTACACCCCAGTTCTTC.

The chain recombines TRBV28 with TRBJ1-2, with TRBD1 as a possible D gene (5 bases). There are 13 residues in the CDR3. From germline, CDR1 is MDHEN and CDR2 SYDVKM. The V end lost 3 bases, the J end lost 7 bases, and 12 bases lay between the germline ends. CDR3 protein: CASSLLGARGYTF. As DNA, the CDR3 is TGTGCCAGCAGTTTGTTAGGGGCGCGTGGCTACACCTTC.

This sequence joins TRBV7-9 and TRBJ2-1; D possibly corresponds to TRBD1 (6 bases). Germline loops: CDR1 SEHNR, CDR2 FQNEAQ (reference sequence). The ends were cut back, 3 bases at V and 1 base at J, with 10 bases in the middle. The CDR3 has 15 amino acids. This CDR3 is CASSFLDSSYNEQFF. In DNA, the CDR3 is TGTGCCAGCAGCTTCCTGGACAGTTCCTACAATGAGCAGTTCTTC.

J is TRBJ1-5 and V is TRBV19, with D hard to call. Trimming cost V 3 bases and J 7 bases, with 13 bases left between them. There are 14 residues in the CDR3. Germline V gene sequence: CDR1 LNHDA, CDR2 SQIVND (reference sequence). The CDR3 is CASSMLEVQQPQHF. The DNA for the CDR3 is TGTGCCAGTAGTATGTTGGAGGTTCAACAGCCCCAGCATTTT.

The CDR3 reads CASSLGGSSNQPQHF. The DNA of the CDR3 is TGTGCCAGCAGCCTCGGGGGGTCCAGCAATCAGCCCCAGCATTTT. This chain connects TRBV3-1 (or the pseudogene TRBV3-2) to TRBJ1-5; D perhaps matches TRBD1 (5 bases). CDR3 length: 15 amino acids. V lost 4 bases to trimming and J lost 1 base, with 11 bases between them. Germline V CDR1 and CDR2: LGHDT, YNNKEL (reference sequence).

The genes are TRBV9 and TRBJ2-5; 14 nucleotides match TRBD2. CDR3 length: 15 amino acids. From germline, CDR1 is SGDLS and CDR2 YYNGEE. V trimming: 7 bases; J trimming: 2 bases; junction bases outside the gene matches: 4. Here the CDR3 DNA reads TGTGCCAGCCAGACTAGCGGGGGGGCTCAAGAGACCCAGTACTTC. It encodes CASQTSGGAQETQYF.

This chain joins TRBV5-1 and TRBJ2-2; 7 positions agree with TRBD1. V gave up 4 bases and J gave up 7 bases; unmatched junction bases: 7. Germline CDR1 is SGHRS and CDR2 is YFSETQ. The CDR3 spans 14 residues. The DNA for the CDR3 is TGCGCCAGCAGCGTATCCGCAGGGGGCGGGGAGCTGTTTTTT. Protein: CASSVSAGGGELFF.

This chain uses TRBV3-1 (or the pseudogene TRBV3-2) with TRBJ2-5, with 9 bases fitting TRBD2. J lost 5 bases, V lost 0 bases, and 10 bases had no gene match. CDR3 length: 17 residues. Germline-derived CDR1 and CDR2 are LGHDT and YNNKEL (reference sequence). The CDR3 sequence: CASSQEKRGAGIETQYF. The CDR3 nucleotides read TGTGCCAGCAGCCAAGAAAAGCGGGGGGCAGGGATCGAGACCCAGTACTTC.